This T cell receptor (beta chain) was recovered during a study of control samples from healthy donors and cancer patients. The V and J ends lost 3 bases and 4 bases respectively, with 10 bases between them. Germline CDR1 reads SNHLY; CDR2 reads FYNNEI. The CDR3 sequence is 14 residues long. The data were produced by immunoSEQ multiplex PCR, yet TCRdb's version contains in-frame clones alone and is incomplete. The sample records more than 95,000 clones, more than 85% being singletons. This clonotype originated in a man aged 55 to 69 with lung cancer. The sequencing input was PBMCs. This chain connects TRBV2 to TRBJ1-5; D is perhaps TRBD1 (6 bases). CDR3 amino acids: CASSDYTGNQPQHF. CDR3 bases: TGTGCCAGCAGTGATTATACAGGGAATCAGCCCCAGCATTTT. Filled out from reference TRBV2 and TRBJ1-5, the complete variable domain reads EPEVTQTPSHQVTQMGQEVILRCVPISNHLYFYWYRQILGQKVEFLVSFYNNEISEKSEIFDDQFSVERPDGSNFTLKIRSTKLEDSAMYFCASSDYTGNQPQHFGDGTRLSIL.